One T cell receptor (beta chain) is described in this entry. This sample is drawn from a study of radiation and T cells in renal cell carcinoma. Germline-derived CDR1 and CDR2 are SGHRS and YFSETQ. The V end lost 0 bases, the J end lost 0 bases, and 6 bases lay between the germline ends. The CDR3 sequence is 14 residues long. Time point given: blood 4 weeks post-SBRT, at nephrectomy. Treatment: 15 Gy SBRT to primary tumor, nephrectomy 4 weeks later. Generated by immunoSEQ multiplex PCR, the TCRdb table keeps only in-frame clones and is missing some. Among about 77,000 clones listed, approximately 82% were seen once.

The chain has TRBV5-1 and TRBJ1-1, with D unresolved. The receptor was derived from an older woman with renal cell carcinoma. This specimen consisted of blood, obtained from a patient whose treatment included radiotherapy and nephrectomy. The CDR3 coding sequence is TGCGCCAGCAGCTTGGAGGGCGTGAACACTGAAGCTTTCTTT. It encodes CASSLEGVNTEAFF.